This T cell receptor beta chain was sequenced for a study of T cell repertoires in cytomegalovirus infection. TCRdb recomputed calls from the reads with MiXCR, one row per CDR3 protein. The data show about 740,000 distinct CDR3 sequences, approximately 34% seen once. This clonotype was counted many times. CDR1 and CDR2 from the germline V gene are SGHVS and FQNEAQ. V lost 1 base, J lost 1 base, and 18 bases lay in between. This CDR3 spans 18 amino acids. The source of this sequence is a human donor in good health (CMV status not recorded). Some clones in this sample may be carry-over from other donors' samples. What was sequenced was PBMCs. The chain carries TRBV7-8 and TRBJ2-3; TRBD1 might be the D (6 bases). DNA of the CDR3: TGTGCCAGCAGCTTAGATGAAATGGGGGCTGGGGGCACAGATACGCAGTATTTT. Its protein is CASSLDEMGAGGTDTQYF.